This T cell receptor (beta chain) was identified in a study of control samples from healthy donors and cancer patients. Here immunoSEQ multiplex PCR was the method, and the copy in TCRdb shows in-frame clones only, minus some. This sample has 150,000 to 200,000 clones, with 91% found just once. With 4 bases clipped from V and 4 bases from J, the junction kept 3 bases outside the gene matches. The germline gives CDR1 MNHEY, CDR2 SMNVEV (reference sequence). The CDR3 consists of 14 residues. The receptor was derived from a woman younger than 45 in good health. This chain joins TRBV27 and TRBJ2-1; 8 nucleotides match TRBD1. The specimen sequenced was blood. Written as DNA, the CDR3 is TGTGCCAGCAGTTCGGACAGGGTTTACAATGAGCAGTTCTTC. Protein sequence: CASSSDRVYNEQFF.